The 12 T cell receptor beta chains presented below share a single source sample, sequenced in a study of T cell responses to AZD1222 COVID-19 vaccine. TCRdb's table, derived via immunoSEQ multiplex PCR, lists solely in-frame clones and lacks some. The data contain some 49,000 clones, about 74% of them singletons. The sample in question was peripheral blood, obtained on day 0 of AZD1222 vaccination. These receptors were collected from an adult in good health.

The V call is TRBV3-1 (or the pseudogene TRBV3-2), the J call TRBJ1-5; D is possibly TRBD1 (6 bases). Germline V lookup: CDR1 LGHDT, CDR2 YNNKEL (reference sequence). This CDR3 has 15 amino acids. Trimming took off 1 base at V and 3 bases at J, with 10 bases between the two ends. The CDR3 nucleotides read TGTGCCAGCAGCCAAGGATCAGGGGTCAATCAGCCCCAGCATTTT. Amino acid sequence: CASSQGSGVNQPQHF.

The table lists this clone with a few counts. The genes are TRBV27 and TRBJ2-5; D gene uncertain. Germline CDR1 is MNHEY and CDR2 is SMNVEV (reference sequence). This CDR3 contains 11 residues. V was trimmed by 7 bases and J by 1 base, leaving 4 bases between them. The CDR3 reads CASTSQETQYF. CDR3 DNA: TGTGCCAGCACCAGCCAAGAGACCCAGTACTTC.

The V gene is TRBV7-9, the J gene TRBJ1-1, with no clear D. V lost 3 bases to trimming and J lost 1 base, with 9 bases between them. This CDR3 is built from 14 residues. Germline CDR1 is SEHNR and CDR2 is FQNEAQ (reference sequence). CDR3 in DNA: TGTGCCAGCAGCTTTGGGCGGCGGAACACTGAAGCTTTCTTT. Protein sequence: CASSFGRRNTEAFF.

The CDR3 DNA is TGCGCCAGCAGCTTGATGACAGGGAAGGGCGAGCAGTACTTC. Translated, it gives CASSLMTGKGEQYF. The chain recombines TRBV5-1 with TRBJ2-7; TRBD1 aligns across 7 bases. Germline assignment: CDR1 SGHRS and CDR2 YFSETQ. The CDR3 covers 14 residues. After removal of 1 base from V and 6 bases from J, the junction contained 7 bases not matched to a gene. The variable domain in full, with the rest retrieved from reference TRBV5-1 and TRBJ2-7, is KAGVTQTPRYLIKTRGQQVTLSCSPISGHRSVSWYQQTPGQGLQFLFEYFSETQRNKGNFPGRFSGRQFSNSRSEMNVSTLELGDSALYLCASSLMTGKGEQYFGPGTRLTVT.

The chain couples TRBV28 to TRBJ2-7, with 7 bases lining up with TRBD1. CDR3 length: 14 residues. From germline, CDR1 is MDHEN and CDR2 SYDVKM. The junction had 8 bases not matched to a gene; V was cut back by 2 bases and J by 7 bases. The DNA for the CDR3 is TGTGCCAGCAGTTTAATGAGGCAGGGGGAGGAGCAGTACTTC. Translated: CASSLMRQGEEQYF.

This chain uses TRBV20-1 with TRBJ1-5, with 11 bases aligning to TRBD1. This CDR3 comprises 15 residues. The junction had 7 bases not matched to a gene; V was cut back by 3 bases and J by 6 bases. Germline CDR1 DFQATT, CDR2 SNEGSKA (reference sequence). In DNA, the CDR3 is TGCAGTGCTAGTCACGGGACAGGGGGAAGTCAGCCCCAGCATTTT. Translated: CSASHGTGGSQPQHF.

The CDR3 DNA sequence: TGTGCCAGCAAGGATGAGGGGAGGTATGGCTACACCTTC. Translating it yields CASKDEGRYGYTF. J is TRBJ1-2 and V is TRBV6-5, with D tentatively TRBD1 (5 bases). The V gene's germline CDR1 is MNHEY and CDR2 SVGAGI. V lost 7 bases and J lost 5, with 14 bases in between. There are 13 residues in the CDR3.

CDR3 protein: CASSPKQGTGRTGELFF. CDR3 sequence (DNA): TGTGCCAGCTCACCTAAACAAGGGACAGGGCGCACCGGGGAGCTGTTTTTT. The chain combines TRBV18 with TRBJ2-2, with TRBD1 matching 9 bases. Trimming removed 3 bases from V and 4 bases from J; junction bases left unmatched: 9. The CDR3 loop spans 17 amino acids. CDR1 and CDR2 (germline): KGHSH, LQKENI. The full variable domain, rest sourced from reference TRBV18 and TRBJ2-2, is NAGVMQNPRHLVRRRGQEARLRCSPMKGHSHVYWYRQLPEEGLKFMVYLQKENIIDESGMPKERFSAEFPKEGPSILRIQQVVRGDSAAYFCASSPKQGTGRTGELFFGEGSRLTVL.

This clone was seen a few times. The rearrangement links TRBV19 to TRBJ2-1; TRBD1 agrees at 7 bases. The CDR3 contains 13 residues. Germline V gene data show CDR1 as LNHDA and CDR2 as SQIVND (reference sequence). J gave up 6 bases and V 5 bases, and 4 bases lay outside the gene matches. This CDR3 reads CASSLGQINEQFF. CDR3 DNA sequence: TGTGCCAGTAGTTTGGGACAGATCAATGAGCAGTTCTTC.

This clone was seen only a few times. The chain has TRBV6-6 and TRBJ1-5, with D uncertain. The CDR3 contains 15 residues. CDR1 MNHNY and CDR2 SVGAGI come from the germline V gene (reference sequence). Between the trimmed V and J ends, which lost 5 bases and 0 bases, there was a span of 11 bases. CDR3 protein: CASSQIQSSNQPQHF. The CDR3 nucleotides are TGTGCCAGCAGTCAGATCCAGAGTAGCAATCAGCCCCAGCATTTT.

This sequence joins TRBV12-3 or TRBV12-4 and TRBJ1-2; D gene ambiguous. Trimming left V 8 bases short and J 2 bases short, with 9 bases between. The CDR3 extends over 12 amino acids. CDR3 sequence (DNA): TGTGCCAGCCGGGGAGCGAACTATGGCTACACCTTC. Protein product: CASRGANYGYTF.

V gene TRBV28 combines with J gene TRBJ1-3; 11 bases match TRBD1. With V trimmed by 11 bases and J by 1 base, 1 base remained unmatched. This CDR3 comprises 13 residues. From germline, CDR1 is MDHEN and CDR2 SYDVKM. The CDR3 nucleotides are TGTGCCGGACAGGGGGCTTCTGGAAACACCATATATTTT. This encodes CAGQGASGNTIYF.